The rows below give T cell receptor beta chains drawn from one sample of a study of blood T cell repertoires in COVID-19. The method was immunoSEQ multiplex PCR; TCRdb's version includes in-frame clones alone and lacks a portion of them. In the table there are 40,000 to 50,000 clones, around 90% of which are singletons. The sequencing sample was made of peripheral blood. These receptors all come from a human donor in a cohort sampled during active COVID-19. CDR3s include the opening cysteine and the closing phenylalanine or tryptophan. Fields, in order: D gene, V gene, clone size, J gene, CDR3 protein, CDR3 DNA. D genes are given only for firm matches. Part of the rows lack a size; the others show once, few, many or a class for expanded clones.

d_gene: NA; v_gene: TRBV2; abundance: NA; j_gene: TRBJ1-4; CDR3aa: CATRPDGISVEKLFF; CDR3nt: TGTGCCACCCGACCGGACGGGATTTCAGTTGAAAAACTGTTTTTT
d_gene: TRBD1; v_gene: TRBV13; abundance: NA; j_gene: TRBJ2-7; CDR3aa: CASSGPGQGSYEQYF; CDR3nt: TGTGCCAGCAGCGGCCCGGGACAGGGGTCCTACGAGCAGTACTTC
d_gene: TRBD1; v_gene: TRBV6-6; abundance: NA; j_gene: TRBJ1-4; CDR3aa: CASSNPTGRGEKLFF; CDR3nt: TGTGCCAGCAGTAACCCGACAGGGAGAGGAGAAAAACTGTTTTTT
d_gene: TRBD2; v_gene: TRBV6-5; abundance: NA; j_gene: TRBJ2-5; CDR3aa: CASTPMAGVGETQYF; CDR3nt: TGTGCCAGCACCCCCATGGCGGGAGTGGGAGAGACCCAGTACTTC
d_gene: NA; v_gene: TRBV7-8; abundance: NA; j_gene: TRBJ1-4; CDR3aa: CASSQPGQNEKLFF; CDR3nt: TGTGCCAGCAGTCAACCCGGACAGAATGAAAAACTGTTTTTT
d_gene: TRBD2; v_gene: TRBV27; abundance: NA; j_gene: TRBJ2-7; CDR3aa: CASSLTGGQYF; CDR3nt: TGTGCCAGCAGTTTAACGGGGGGGCAGTACTTC
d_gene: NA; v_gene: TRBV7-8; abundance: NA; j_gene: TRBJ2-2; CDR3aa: CASSLYRAGELFF; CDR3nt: TGTGCCAGCAGCCTATACAGGGCCGGGGAGCTGTTTTTT
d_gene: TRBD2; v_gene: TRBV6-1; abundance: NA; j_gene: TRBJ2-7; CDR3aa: CASSEASGSSYEQYF; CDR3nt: TGTGCCAGCAGTGAAGCTAGCGGGAGCTCCTACGAGCAGTACTTC
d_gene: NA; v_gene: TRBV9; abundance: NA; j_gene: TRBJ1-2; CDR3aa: CASSDGRSAVNYGYTF; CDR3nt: TGTGCCAGCAGCGATGGCCGGAGTGCTGTCAACTATGGCTACACCTTC
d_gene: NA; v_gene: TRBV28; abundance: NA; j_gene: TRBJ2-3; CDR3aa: CASSRQAASDTQYF; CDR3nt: TGTGCCAGCAGTCGACAGGCGGCGTCAGATACGCAGTATTTT
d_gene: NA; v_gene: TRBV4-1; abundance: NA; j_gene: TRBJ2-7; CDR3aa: CASSQSIRGSFPYEQYF; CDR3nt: TGCGCCAGCAGCCAATCCATAAGGGGAAGTTTCCCTTACGAGCAGTACTTC
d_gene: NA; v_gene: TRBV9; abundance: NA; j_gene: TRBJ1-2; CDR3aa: CASSVDVGPYGYTF; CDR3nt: TGTGCCAGCAGCGTAGACGTCGGTCCCTATGGCTACACCTTC
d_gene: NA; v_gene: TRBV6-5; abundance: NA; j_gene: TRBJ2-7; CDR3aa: CATQQPGNYEQYF; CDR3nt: TGTGCCACACAACAGCCCGGGAACTACGAGCAGTACTTC
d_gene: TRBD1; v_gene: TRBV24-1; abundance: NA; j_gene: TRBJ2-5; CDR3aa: CATRGQGRETQYF; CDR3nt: TGTGCCACCAGGGGACAGGGACGAGAGACCCAGTACTTC
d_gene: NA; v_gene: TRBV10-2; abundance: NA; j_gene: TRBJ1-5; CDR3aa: CASSEAAGNQPQHF; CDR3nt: TGCGCCAGCAGTGAAGCAGCGGGCAATCAGCCCCAGCATTTT
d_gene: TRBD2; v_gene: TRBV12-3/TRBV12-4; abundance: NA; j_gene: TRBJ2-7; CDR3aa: CASSLASSGAPDF; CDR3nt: TGTGCCAGCAGTTTAGCGAGTAGCGGGGCCCCCGACTTC
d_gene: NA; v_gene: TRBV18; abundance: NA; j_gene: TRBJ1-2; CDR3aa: CASSLRSGDNYGYTF; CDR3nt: TGTGCCAGCTCACTTAGGTCGGGGGATAACTATGGCTACACCTTC
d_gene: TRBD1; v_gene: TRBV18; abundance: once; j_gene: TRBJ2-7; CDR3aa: CASSPTGTGYVYEQYF; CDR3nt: TGTGCCAGCTCACCAACTGGGACAGGGTATGTCTACGAGCAGTACTTC
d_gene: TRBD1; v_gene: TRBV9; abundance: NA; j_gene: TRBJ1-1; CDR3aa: CASSGTGVNTEAFF; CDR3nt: TGTGCCAGCAGCGGGACAGGGGTGAACACTGAAGCTTTCTTT
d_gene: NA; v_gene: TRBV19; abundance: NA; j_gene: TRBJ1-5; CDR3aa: CASSISGDGNQPQHF; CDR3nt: TGTGCCAGTAGTATCAGTGGTGATGGCAATCAGCCCCAGCATTTT
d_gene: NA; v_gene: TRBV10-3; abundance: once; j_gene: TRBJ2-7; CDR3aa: CAISGLVGRESYEQYF; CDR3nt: TGTGCCATCAGTGGCCTAGTAGGGCGGGAATCTTACGAGCAGTACTTC
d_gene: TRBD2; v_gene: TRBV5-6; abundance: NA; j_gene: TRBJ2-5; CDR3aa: CASSPSTSGREETQYF; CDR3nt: TGTGCCAGCAGCCCCTCGACTAGCGGGAGAGAAGAGACCCAGTACTTC
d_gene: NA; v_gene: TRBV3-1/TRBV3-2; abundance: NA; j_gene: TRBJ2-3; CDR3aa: CASSQGDYDGTDTQYF; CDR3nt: TGTGCCAGCAGCCAAGGAGATTATGATGGCACAGATACGCAGTATTTT